This TCR beta chain was retrieved from a study of T cells after somatic rescue of genetic block (dated by TCRdb to about 2020). Context from the whole study: What the study looked at was long-term robustness, specifically in a T-cell system that came about through somatic rescue of a genetic block in T-cell development.

Libraries came from the immunoSEQ multiplex PCR assay. TCRdb limited this immuneACCESS table to in-frame rearrangements with V and J called. A share of clones is missing; checked studies link under half to unresolved V genes, and the rest is unexplained. The sample profile shows 11,000 to 15,000 clones; over 65% of them were found once. The top ten constitute around 21% of the sample. On this clone: What antigen it recognizes has not been identified. No base quality values were provided; no much bigger clone lies one nucleotide off. The same CDR3 also results from other DNA sequences found in this sample.

The source material was peripheral blood mononuclear cells (PBMCs). This clonotype was sampled from a boy between 5 and 17 years old.

The CDR3 protein: CAISSWSSPLHF. At the DNA level, the sequence is TGTGCCATCAGCTCTTGGAGTTCACCCCTCCACTTT. The chain couples TRBV10-3 to TRBJ1-6, with an unclear D gene assignment. Including the terminal cysteine and phenylalanine, the CDR3 comprises 12 residues. CDR3 DNA only is kept here, 36 bases in frame from base 1. CDR1 and CDR2, per the germline V gene, are ENHRY and SYGVKD. Trimming costs V 6 bases and J 9 bases, and their ends lie 9 bases apart.